This T cell receptor beta chain came from a study of PD-1 blockade in classical Hodgkin lymphoma. Remarks on this clone: Antigen unknown.

Regarding time point: cycle 4 day 1 (C4D1), after 5 to 7 weeks of nivolumab. There was relapse after autologous stem cell transplantation in every patient, and there was variation in brentuximab vedotin exposure. Study-wide results and caveats: Only CD4+ TCR diversity, not CD8+, had risen significantly by C4D1. Those starting nivolumab under 1 year post-ASCT were excluded. The study found complete responders had baseline diversity similar to newly diagnosed patients.

V was cut by 1 base and J by 2 bases, with 8 bases left in between. The CDR3 has 14 amino acids. Germline V gives CDR1 KGHSH, CDR2 LQKENI. The data were produced by immunoSEQ multiplex PCR, yet TCRdb's version contains in-frame clones alone and is incomplete. Seen here are about 93,000 clones, about 77% observed once, and the top ten hold about 9.4%. The rearrangement links TRBV18 to TRBJ1-1, with a weak D call TRBD1 (6 bases). The receptor was derived from a human donor with classical Hodgkin lymphoma. Here the sequenced sample was peripheral blood mononuclear cells (PBMCs), taken before the fourth cycle of nivolumab. This CDR3 reads CASSPRTDNTEAFF. As DNA, the CDR3 is TGTGCCAGCTCACCACGGACAGACAACACTGAAGCTTTCTTT.